These 9 T cell receptor beta chains share one sample of origin, sequenced in a study of PD-L1 blockade in urothelial cancer (dated by TCRdb to about 2017). Interpreted using the paper, the time point label stands for: pretreatment peripheral blood. Library generation was performed with the immunoSEQ multiplex PCR assay. As stored in TCRdb, this immuneACCESS dataset retains in-frame rearrangements with V and J assigned. A fraction of the clones does not appear; measured against another copy, unresolved V genes explain less than half of the discrepancy, and the remainder lacks a known reason. The sample has about 50,000 clones on record, roughly 80% of them singletons. Of the sample, 2.5% to 3.5% is held by the ten largest clones. This material consisted of PBMCs, taken around atezolizumab (anti-PD-L1) treatment. These receptors all stem from a man between 65 and 85 years old with urothelial cancer.

The rearrangement uses TRBV6-5 and TRBJ1-4, with D perhaps TRBD1 (6 bases). The CDR3 has 14 amino acids. The V and J ends lost 2 bases and 8 bases respectively, with 12 bases between them. Germline V lookup: CDR1 MNHEY, CDR2 SVGAGI. CDR3 nucleotides: TGTGCCAGCAGTTACCAGGGACATTTCGAAAAACTGTTTTTT. This sequence encodes CASSYQGHFEKLFF.

The chain is built from TRBV29-1 and TRBJ1-5; D is ambiguous. Germline V gives CDR1 SQVTM, CDR2 ANQGSEA. This CDR3 is 12 amino acids long. The V end was cut by 0 bases, the J end by 5 bases, with 5 bases between. The CDR3 spells CSVEEGDQPQHF. In DNA, the CDR3 is TGCAGCGTTGAAGAAGGAGATCAGCCCCAGCATTTT.

V gene TRBV4-2 combines with J gene TRBJ1-2; no definite D call. The germline CDR1 and CDR2 sequences are LGHNA and YNFKEQ. Trimming shortened V by 0 bases and J by 6 bases, and 14 bases separated the two germline ends. This CDR3 is built from 15 residues. The CDR3 DNA reads TGTGCCAGCAGCCAAGATGGTATCAGTGTGAATGGCTACACCTTC. As protein: CASSQDGISVNGYTF.

The chain employs TRBV30 and TRBJ2-3, with a possible D match to TRBD2 (5 bases). This CDR3 has 14 residues. Germline V gene lookup returns CDR1 GTSNPN and CDR2 SVGIG (reference sequence). The V gene lost 2 bases and the J gene lost 4 bases, with 13 bases spanning the gap. The CDR3 coding sequence is TGTGCCTGGAGTAGTGGGCTAGCTTCAGATACGCAGTATTTT. It translates to CAWSSGLASDTQYF. The entire variable domain, with the rest obtained from reference TRBV30 and TRBJ2-3, is as follows: SQTIHQWPATLVQPVGSPLSLECTVEGTSNPNLYWYRQAAGRGLQLLFYSVGIGQISSEVPQNLSASRPQDRQFILSSKKLLLSDSGFYLCAWSSGLASDTQYFGPGTRLTVL.

This chain connects TRBV19 to TRBJ1-5; D gene ambiguous. The CDR3 length is 13 residues. V lost 3 bases, J lost 9 bases, and 12 bases lay in between. Germline V gives CDR1 LNHDA, CDR2 SQIVND (reference sequence). The chain's CDR3 is CASSISGAGPQHF. The CDR3 DNA sequence: TGTGCCAGTAGTATTTCCGGAGCGGGGCCCCAGCATTTT.

The chain combines TRBV7-2 with TRBJ1-6; D ambiguous. Germline V gene lookup returns CDR1 SGHTA and CDR2 FQGNSA. V lost 3 bases to trimming and J lost 9 bases, with 9 bases between them. CDR3 size: 13 residues. CDR3 protein: CASSFDIGSPLHF. As DNA, the CDR3 is TGTGCCAGCAGCTTCGACATTGGTTCACCCCTCCACTTT.

The rearrangement joins TRBV7-9 to TRBJ2-5, with 9 bases aligning to TRBD2. The junction had 3 bases not matched to a gene; V was cut back by 1 base and J by 3 bases. CDR1 and CDR2 (germline): SEHNR, FQNEAQ (reference sequence). The CDR3 runs 15 residues. The CDR3: CASSLGVAGEETQYF. DNA for the CDR3: TGTGCCAGCAGCTTAGGGGTAGCGGGGGAAGAGACCCAGTACTTC. The full variable domain, rest sourced from reference TRBV7-9 and TRBJ2-5, is DTGVSQNPRHKITKRGQNVTFRCDPISEHNRLYWYRQTLGQGPEFLTYFQNEAQLEKSRLLSDRFSAERPKGSFSTLEIQRTEQGDSAMYLCASSLGVAGEETQYFGPGTRLLVL.

The chain uses TRBV21-1 and TRBJ1-5; the tabulated D call, TRBD1, remains unverified against the DNA. TRBV21-1 is deemed a pseudogene. CDR3 length: 13 amino acids. The CDR3, as DNA: TGTGCCAGCAGCGGACAGGGGGCCAAGCCCCAGCATTTT. Its protein is CASSGQGAKPQHF.

CDR3 nucleotides: TGCGCCAGCAGCCAAGAACAGGGTTATGAAAAACTGTTTTTT. Its translation is CASSQEQGYEKLFF. This chain joins TRBV4-1 and TRBJ1-4, with D possibly matching TRBD1 (6 bases). Germline values: CDR1 MGHRA, CDR2 YSYEKL. V gave up 0 bases and J gave up 6 bases, with 8 bases separating them. The CDR3 is 14 residues long.